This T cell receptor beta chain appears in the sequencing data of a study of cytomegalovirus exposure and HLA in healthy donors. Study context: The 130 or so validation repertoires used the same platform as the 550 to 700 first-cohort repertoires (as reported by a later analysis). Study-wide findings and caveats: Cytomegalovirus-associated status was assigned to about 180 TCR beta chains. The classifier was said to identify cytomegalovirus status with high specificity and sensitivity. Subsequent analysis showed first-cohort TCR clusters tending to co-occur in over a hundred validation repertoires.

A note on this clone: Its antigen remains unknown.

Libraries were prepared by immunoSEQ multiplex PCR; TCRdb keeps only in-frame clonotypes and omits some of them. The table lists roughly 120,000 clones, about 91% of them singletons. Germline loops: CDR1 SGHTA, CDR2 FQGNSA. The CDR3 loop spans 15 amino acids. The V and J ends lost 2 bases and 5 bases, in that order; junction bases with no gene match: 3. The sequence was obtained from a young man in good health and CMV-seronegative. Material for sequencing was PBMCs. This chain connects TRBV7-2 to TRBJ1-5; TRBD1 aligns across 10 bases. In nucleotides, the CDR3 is TGTGCCAGCAGCTTACGCGGACAGGGGGATCAGCCCCAGCATTTT. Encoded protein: CASSLRGQGDQPQHF.